This T cell receptor (beta chain) appears in the sequencing data of a study of T-cell reconstitution after alpha-beta-depleted transplantation in children. Study-level points and caveats: Alpha-beta T cells about two months after transplant reportedly derived from several hundred expanded graft clones. One year post-transplant, T-cell counts and diversity were largely derived from T cells produced anew. Some patients' high day-60 TCRbeta diversity was traced to surviving recipient T cells and thymic progenitors.

This clonotype was seen ten or more times. What it binds is not known. The germline gives CDR1 LNHDA, CDR2 SQIVND (reference sequence). Between the trimmed V and J ends, which lost 5 bases and 7 bases, there was a span of 15 bases. This CDR3 contains 14 residues. Unique molecular identifiers tagged the TCRbeta library. TCRdb re-derived calls from the PCR reads in MiXCR, one entry per CDR3 protein. The table includes roughly 100,000 distinct CDR3 sequences, 6% to 9% detected once. The TCR was taken from a boy aged 2 to 10 with acute lymphoblastic leukemia, due to receive a stem cell transplant. The specimen comprised PBMCs, sampled before TCRalphabeta/CD19-depleted stem cell transplant. This chain uses TRBV19 with TRBJ2-1, with D tentatively TRBD2 (7 bases). For the CDR3, the DNA is TGTGCCAGTAGTTATCGGGGGGCGGGTAATGAGCAGTTCTTC. It codes for CASSYRGAGNEQFF.